One sample yielded the 9 T cell receptor beta chains listed below, sequenced in a study of CD8 T cells in ankylosing spondylitis. TCRdb itself ran the 5' RACE reads through MiXCR, one entry per CDR3 protein. The sample contains more than 300,000 distinct CDR3 sequences, 9.5% to 13% of which appear only once. The sample comprised blood, either unsorted or a sorted T cell fraction (not recorded which). These receptors originate from a female donor with ankylosing spondylitis or in good health (not recorded which).

Worth noting for this clonotype: This CDR3 fails to terminate in the conserved phenylalanine or tryptophan, so it likely reflects a read error. The chain has TRBV5-6 and TRBJ1-1, with D perhaps TRBD1 (5 bases). CDR3 length: 16 amino acids. Germline V CDR1 and CDR2: SGHDT, YYEEEE. Trimming took off 6 bases at V and 3 bases at J, with 21 bases between the two ends. The CDR3 sequence is CASTSWVGAWDTEAFL. The DNA of the CDR3 is TGTGCCAGCACCTCTTGGGTCGGGGCCTGGGACACTGAAGCTTTCCTT.

At least ten counts were recorded for this clonotype. The V gene is TRBV7-9, the J gene TRBJ2-7, with D perhaps matching TRBD1 (5 bases). V dropped 1 base and J dropped 3 bases, with 7 bases sitting between them. The CDR3 is 13 residues long. CDR1 SEHNR and CDR2 FQNEAQ come from the germline V gene (reference sequence). The CDR3 DNA sequence: TGTGCCAGCAGCTTAGGACAGATCTACGAGCAGTACTTC. Its protein is CASSLGQIYEQYF.

This clonotype has at least ten counts. This chain uses TRBV7-9 with TRBJ2-2, with D possibly TRBD2 on 5 matching bases. This CDR3 has 16 residues. Per germline, CDR1 SEHNR and CDR2 FQNEAQ (reference sequence). Trimming removed 1 base at V and 4 bases at J, with 13 bases between. CDR3 residues: CASSLGSGIVTGELFF. The CDR3 nucleotides read TGTGCCAGCAGCTTAGGTTCGGGGATTGTCACCGGGGAGCTGTTTTTT.

The table lists this clonotype with many counts. This chain connects TRBV7-9 to TRBJ2-7; 8 bases map to TRBD1. The ends lost 5 bases at V and 6 bases at J; junction bases unmatched: 3. CDR1 and CDR2 (germline): SEHNR, FQNEAQ (reference sequence). The CDR3 runs to 12 residues. CDR3 amino acids: CASSVTGVEQYF. Here the CDR3 DNA reads TGTGCCAGCAGCGTGACAGGGGTCGAGCAGTACTTC.

This clonotype was seen many times. The CDR3: CASSPETRFNTEAFF. The DNA of the CDR3 is TGCGCCAGCAGCCCGGAAACCCGATTCAACACTGAAGCTTTCTTT. The V call is TRBV5-1, the J call TRBJ1-1; no reliable D call. This CDR3 region has 15 residues. Per germline, CDR1 SGHRS and CDR2 YFSETQ. Trimming removed 4 bases at V and 2 bases at J, with 15 bases between.

This clonotype was seen a handful of times. The V and J genes are TRBV5-1 and TRBJ2-7, with a weak D call TRBD2 (7 bases). The CDR3 sequence is 14 residues long. CDR1 and CDR2 (germline): SGHRS, YFSETQ. Trimming took off 0 bases at V and 6 bases at J, with 13 bases between the two ends. The CDR3 DNA is TGCGCCAGCAGCTTGGGTCCAGGGGAGGGCGAGCAGTACTTC. Protein sequence: CASSLGPGEGEQYF.

The table lists this clonotype with many counts. This chain uses TRBV18 with TRBJ2-1; 9 bases line up with TRBD2. V dropped 3 bases and J dropped 5; count of bases not matched to a gene: 8. CDR1 is KGHSH and CDR2 is LQKENI in the germline V gene. This CDR3 region has 16 residues. CDR3 sequence: CASSPRLAGDHNEQFF. The CDR3 DNA sequence: TGTGCCAGCTCACCCCGTTTAGCGGGGGATCACAATGAGCAGTTCTTC. Full variable domain (missing parts from reference TRBV18 and TRBJ2-1): NAGVMQNPRHLVRRRGQEARLRCSPMKGHSHVYWYRQLPEEGLKFMVYLQKENIIDESGMPKERFSAEFPKEGPSILRIQQVVRGDSAAYFCASSPRLAGDHNEQFFGPGTRLTVL.

The sample holds a few counts of this clonotype. The chain links TRBV20-1 to TRBJ1-5; tentatively, D is TRBD1 (5 bases). Trimming stripped 5 bases from V and 5 bases from J, with 13 bases between. The CDR3 runs 13 residues. Germline CDR1 reads DFQATT; CDR2 reads SNEGSKA (reference sequence). CDR3 in DNA: TGCAGTGCTGGGGGGGAGGGCGATCAGCCCCAGCATTTT. It translates to CSAGGEGDQPQHF.

This sequence joins TRBV7-9 and TRBJ2-5; D not resolved. Germline CDR1 SEHNR, CDR2 FQNEAQ (reference sequence). The CDR3 has 14 residues. V was trimmed by 0 bases and J by 2 bases, leaving 7 bases between them. CDR3 DNA sequence: TGTGCCAGCAGCTTAGCGGCCGGGCAAGAGACCCAGTACTTC. Translated, it gives CASSLAAGQETQYF.